This TCR beta chain originates from a study of cytomegalovirus exposure and HLA in healthy donors (dated by TCRdb to 2016 to 2017). Concerning the study at large: In an earlier analysis of roughly 500 of the donors, under 300 Gb of sequence data and about 110 million unique TCR beta sequences from approximately 180 million T cells were reported. A few DR-DQ haplotypes were treated as single units for association and clustering because of strong linkage in the cohort. Besides the first cohort of roughly 700 subjects, a separate validation cohort made up of 95 to 150 different subjects was used. Typing coverage differed by locus: A, B, C, DRB1 and DQB1 were typed in roughly 620-630 donors, DQA1 in roughly 510, DPA1 in approximately 600, and DPB1 in just under 480. A later analysis re-analyzed previously published TCR beta repertoires from roughly 630 donors and added high-resolution HLA genotyping to study TCR occurrence patterns. The study profiled the T cell repertoires of hundreds of subjects by immunosequencing and related them to cytomegalovirus serostatus. An earlier analysis of more than 450 of the donors used high-throughput TCR beta sequencing to judge whether each TCR beta V gene segment behaved as functional or pseudogenic. Rather than using new phenotypic data, the later analysis identified candidate immune exposures from TCR beta sequences and from how often those sequences occurred across donors. All discovery cohort repertoires had been generated on a single sequencing platform. Genome-wide SNP genotypes for about 55% of the roughly 670 donors were used in a later genetic analysis, which treated that subset as a discovery cohort. Both class I and class II loci were covered by HLA typing, at four-digit resolution. Of the approximately 370 genotyped donors, 81% were placed in the genetic ancestry cluster associated with self-reported Caucasian donors. About 310 gigabases of sequencing data and around 87 million unique TCR sequences were included in an early release covering about 700 HLA-typed donors. High-throughput TCR immunosequencing, statistical association of individual TCRs with disease status, and machine learning were combined to predict cytomegalovirus infection status. The aim of the study was to test whether cataloging public T cell receptors could identify signatures of past pathogen exposure. Alongside the repertoire data, information on donor age, sex, ethnicity and CMV serostatus was compiled. Among about 360 genotyped donors of the cohort, an average of 235,054 unique TCR beta nucleotide sequences were sequenced per donor, around 20% of them non-productive. The investigation overall reported the following: Presence/absence analyses assumed roughly uniform sequencing depth across donors, an assumption that may not hold. A later analysis found that most CMV-associated TCR beta chains appeared HLA-restricted, with HLA associations seemingly driven largely by CMV exposure. Some 15 rarely observed V segments, including chromosome 9 orphons, were excluded from the earlier analysis of almost 600 of the donors because counts were too low. At a false discovery rate of 0.05, a later analysis linked about 16,000 TCR beta sequences to specific HLA alleles. The authors suggested that the approach could potentially be extended to other disease states and immunological phenotypes. A group of highly shared sequence variants was considered likely to be a technical artifact of the sequencing pipeline. A further reported finding was that TCR beta sequences accurately predicted the HLA-A and HLA-B alleles for most subjects in the first cohort. In both the original and validation cohorts, the classifier was reported to diagnose cytomegalovirus status with high specificity and sensitivity. According to a later analysis, TCR association rates differed among HLA loci, with DRB1 alleles showing the most associated TCRs and HLA-C alleles showing the fewest. A few of the identified cytomegalovirus-associated TCR beta chains were confirmed in vitro to be specific for cytomegalovirus antigens. Because some donors lacked HLA typing at each locus, the association tests relied only on the typed subset. An association between a missense DCLRE1C variant and V-gene and J-gene trimming of TCR beta chains was found in a later genetic analysis and replicated in an independent cohort. A later genetic analysis reported fewer N-insertions in productive TCRs among donors in an Asian-associated ancestry cluster than the roughly 620-donor mean. In the study, about 150 TCR beta chains were listed as associated with cytomegalovirus. Broadly in line with IMGT annotations, most TCR beta V segments showed up in productive rearrangements about 87% or about 30% of the time in an earlier analysis of some 590 of the donors. Immune exposure information for the cohort was limited to CMV serostatus. In a later analysis, HLA-associated TCR beta chains were found to be more clonally expanded and to have lower generation probabilities than equally common non-associated chains. Linkage disequilibrium might explain the correlated functional status among segregating V segments, but an unknown experimental factor could not be ruled out. This cohort had only TCR beta chains sequenced, and the lack of alpha or paired-chain data limited which features could be detected. Across donors, most TCR sequences were observed very rarely, whereas some public TCRs were present in many individuals. Some IMGT-functional V segments, including TRBV6-2 and TRBV6-3, could not be distinguished by the 87-base-pair reads and were therefore excluded. Strong co-occurrence of HLA alleles, especially DR and DQ, made assigning TCR associations to individual alleles difficult. Several of the top co-occurrence clusters appeared to be linked to parvovirus B19, influenza, CMV and Epstein-Barr virus, according to a later analysis.

In total, approximately 610 healthy bone marrow donors made up the cohort. All cohort members were sampled while nominally healthy, although unrecorded immune exposures were likely present. The donor tested CMV seronegative, placing the donor among the 350 to 400 seronegative members of the cohort. A peripheral blood sample was provided by each donor, and peripheral blood mononuclear cells were used for TCR beta sequencing. The Qiagen DNeasy Blood Extraction Kit was used to extract genomic DNA from the blood cell samples. With respect to this clone: It lacks a known antigen. The input lacks base qualities; no much larger clone sits a single base away.

V is clipped by 1 base and J by 6 bases, and the sequence between their germline boundaries is 12 bases long. The germline V gene specifies SGHVS as CDR1 and FNYEAQ as CDR2. The CDR3 holds 14 amino acids from the cysteine to the phenylalanine. Only the CDR3 part of the read is kept: 42 bases, read in frame from the first base. Library method: the immunoSEQ multiplex PCR assay. For the multiplex PCR, a mixture combining 60 forward primers for TCR Vbeta segments and 13 reverse primers for TCR Jbeta segments was used. The CDR3 region of rearranged TCR beta genes was amplified from genomic DNA by a multiplex PCR assay. The amplified TCR beta libraries were sequenced on the Illumina HiSeq System as 87-base-pair reads. The authors' pipeline ran thus. Across the 600 to 700 repertoires, a later analysis counted some 80 million unique TCR beta chains, approximately 10 million of which were shared by at least two donors. Raw reads were error-corrected and collapsed into unique sequences by a nearest-neighbor algorithm in which closely related sequences were merged to remove PCR and sequencing errors. Alignment of CDR3 sequences to IMGT reference sequences was used to assign V, D and J gene segments. For a sequence to be retained, a match of at least six nucleotides was required to both a V gene segment and a J gene segment. A rearrangement was called productive if the CDR3 had no stop codons and remained in frame with V and J, and every other rearrangement was called non-productive. CDR3 was defined by IMGT convention, running from the second conserved V-encoded cysteine to the conserved J-encoded phenylalanine. In an earlier analysis of 587 of the donors, sequences lacking an unambiguous match to a single V gene segment were excluded. An earlier analysis of almost 600 of the donors classified V segments as functional when productive rearrangements were above 56.7% and as segregating when the standard deviation between donors was above 5%. A statistical classification framework was developed to diagnose cytomegalovirus status using the catalog of TCR beta chain sequences. V and J gene assignment, in a later analysis, came from comparing TCR nucleotide sequences with IMGT/GENE-DB human TR gene sequences. In a later analysis, CDR3 sequences and most-parsimonious VDJ recombination scenarios were assigned using the TCRdist pipeline. In a later analysis, every TCR beta chain was defined by the combination of its CDR3 amino acid sequence and its V-gene family, and reads without a unique V-gene family were dropped. A later analysis removed 500 to 650 highly shared, low-generation-probability nucleotide sequences to deal with suspected cross-contamination and a sequencing artifact. For each public chain, a later analysis derived a clonal expansion index from normalized ranks of inferred template counts within each repertoire. Generation probabilities in a later analysis came from a VDJ recombination model fitted to out-of-frame rearrangements, and those results were checked against IGoR. A later analysis scored TCR-TCR, TCR-HLA and TCR-CMV co-occurrence with hypergeometric tests, applying a repertoire-size bias correction to TCR pairs. A later analysis estimated false discovery rates by permuting HLA or CMV assignments 20 times. In a later analysis, co-occurring TCRs were grouped using DBSCAN, with TCRdist sequence similarity added in when clustering inside HLA-allele-positive subsets. Co-occurrence clustering excluded repertoires with fewer than 30,000 or more than 120,000 public chains, plus five with anomalous nucleotide sharing. The source is immuneACCESS, and TCRdb retained only in-frame sequences with V and J called. Part of the clones is not carried over; for the studies checked, unresolved V genes explain less than half of this, and the remainder is unexplained. That table furnishes V, J and clone size, whereas the DNA furnished D and trimming. Counted in this sample were 150,000 to 200,000 clones; about 81% of them appeared once. The ten largest account for about 1.7% of the sample.

The specimen sequenced was PBMCs. The TCR comes from a young man in good health and CMV-seronegative. The chain links TRBV7-6 with TRBJ1-2, and the D gene may be TRBD1, 5 bases matching. The DNA reads TGTGCCAGCAGCTTAGAGCCGGGGGTGCATGGCTACACCTTC. This is translated as CASSLEPGVHGYTF.